The 30 T cell receptor beta chains below all came from one sample that was sequenced in a study of cytomegalovirus exposure and HLA in healthy donors. This table comes from immunoSEQ multiplex PCR, and its TCRdb copy is limited to in-frame clones, with some not included. The table shows 150,000 to 200,000 clones, with roughly nine tenths occurring only once. Sequenced input: PBMCs. The receptors here all came from a woman aged 30 to 39 in good health and CMV-seronegative.

In this sample, this clone turned up once. The V and J genes are TRBV7-6 and TRBJ2-5; 7 bases match TRBD1. Germline assignment: CDR1 SGHVS and CDR2 FNYEAQ. The CDR3 loop spans 15 amino acids. The J segment lost 2 bases and the V segment lost 5 bases, leaving 8 bases of the junction unmatched. CDR3 loop: CASSRYGDRQETQYF. In nucleotides, the CDR3 is TGTGCCAGCAGCCGGTATGGGGACAGACAAGAGACCCAGTACTTC.

V usage is TRBV5-1 and J usage is TRBJ1-2; 7 bases match TRBD1. Germline assignment: CDR1 SGHRS and CDR2 YFSETQ. Trimming took 2 bases from V and 2 from J; bases not matched to a gene: 3. The CDR3 loop spans 14 amino acids. CDR3 region: CASSFQGDNYGYTF. The CDR3 DNA is TGCGCCAGCAGCTTCCAGGGGGACAACTATGGCTACACCTTC.

CDR3 residues: CSVEIAGSQETQYF. The CDR3 DNA is TGCAGCGTTGAAATAGCGGGGAGTCAAGAGACCCAGTACTTC. V is TRBV29-1 and J is TRBJ2-5, with 8 bases matching TRBD2. This CDR3 contains 14 residues. The V segment lost 2 bases and the J segment 2 bases; nucleotides outside the gene matches: 4. Germline V lookup: CDR1 SQVTM, CDR2 ANQGSEA.

The chain combines TRBV18 with TRBJ1-4; D gene uncertain. The CDR3 length is 16 residues. V was shortened by 6 bases and J by 0 bases, with 14 bases between the two germline ends. CDR1 and CDR2 (germline): KGHSH, LQKENI. The CDR3 sequence: CASSSNGESTNEKLFF. DNA for the CDR3: TGTGCCAGCTCTTCCAATGGGGAATCAACTAATGAAAAACTGTTTTTT.

This sequence joins TRBV28 and TRBJ1-3; 8 nucleotides line up with TRBD1. The CDR3 contains 17 residues. Germline CDR1 is MDHEN and CDR2 is SYDVKM. With 3 bases clipped from V and 2 bases from J, the junction kept 9 bases outside the gene matches. CDR3 residues: CASSFPGQGKAGNTIYF. Here the CDR3 DNA reads TGTGCCAGCAGTTTCCCCGGACAGGGAAAAGCTGGAAACACCATATATTTT.

The chain combines TRBV11-2 with TRBJ2-5; 13 bases agree with TRBD2. The junction had 12 bases not matched to a gene; V was cut back by 5 bases and J by 3 bases. Germline V gene sequence: CDR1 SGHAT, CDR2 FQNNGV. This CDR3 has 18 amino acids. The CDR3 DNA sequence: TGTGCCAGCAGCATACCGAAAACTAGCGGGGGGGATAAAGAGACCCAGTACTTC. Protein product: CASSIPKTSGGDKETQYF.

The DNA for the CDR3 is TGTGCCTGGAGTGTACTGGGTGGGGCCGAGCAGTACTTC. Its translation is CAWSVLGGAEQYF. J is TRBJ2-7 and V is TRBV30, with a tentative D call TRBD1 (5 bases). The length of the CDR3 is 13 residues. Germline CDR1 reads GTSNPN; CDR2 reads SVGIG (reference sequence). Trimming pared 0 bases from V and 6 bases from J, leaving 12 bases between. Drawing the rest from reference TRBV30 and TRBJ2-7, the complete variable domain is SQTIHQWPATLVQPVGSPLSLECTVEGTSNPNLYWYRQAAGRGLQLLFYSVGIGQISSEVPQNLSASRPQDRQFILSSKKLLLSDSGFYLCAWSVLGGAEQYFGPGTRLTVT.

This rearrangement joins TRBV7-8 to TRBJ2-5; 10 bases are shared with TRBD2. J was trimmed by 4 bases and V by 2 bases; bases with no gene match: 7. The CDR3 runs 16 residues. From germline, CDR1 is SGHVS and CDR2 FQNEAQ. CDR3 sequence: CASSLLPSGGGETQYF. The DNA for the CDR3 is TGTGCCAGCAGCTTACTCCCTAGCGGGGGAGGAGAGACCCAGTACTTC. Full variable domain (remainder filled in from reference TRBV7-8 and TRBJ2-5): GAGVSQSPRYKVAKRGQDVALRCDPISGHVSLFWYQQALGQGPEFLTYFQNEAQLDKSGLPSDRFFAERPEGSVSTLKIQRTQQEDSAVYLCASSLLPSGGGETQYFGPGTRLLVL.

The chain has TRBV25-1 and TRBJ1-2; possible D gene TRBD1, 6 bases. Per the germline V gene, CDR1 is MGHDK and CDR2 is SYGVNS. This CDR3 region has 13 residues. Trimming removed 2 bases from V and 6 bases from J, with 10 bases in between. In DNA form, the CDR3 reads TGTGCCAGCAGTGAACAGGGGAACGATGGCTACACCTTC. It is translated as CASSEQGNDGYTF.

This chain uses TRBV6-6 with TRBJ1-6; no firm D call. V was trimmed by 0 bases and J by 1 base, leaving 7 bases between them. CDR1 and CDR2 (germline): MNHNY, SVGAGI (reference sequence). The CDR3 consists of 16 residues. The CDR3 DNA reads TGTGCCAGCAGTTACTCGAAAGGGTCCTATAATTCACCCCTCCACTTT. This codes for CASSYSKGSYNSPLHF.

The rearrangement uses TRBV4-2 and TRBJ1-2; D possibly corresponds to TRBD1 (5 bases). Germline V lookup: CDR1 LGHNA, CDR2 YNFKEQ. Between the trimmed V and J ends, which lost 3 bases and 3 bases, there was a span of 5 bases. The CDR3 runs 12 residues. The CDR3 protein is CASSQGHYGYTF. CDR3 coding DNA: TGTGCCAGCAGCCAGGGACACTATGGCTACACCTTC.

This chain joins TRBV4-3 and TRBJ2-1, with 7 bases matching TRBD1. CDR3 length: 15 residues. V dropped 1 base and J dropped 6; count of bases not matched to a gene: 6. The germline gives CDR1 LGHNA, CDR2 YSLEER. CDR3 region: CASSQAGTDGNEQFF. CDR3 bases: TGCGCCAGCAGCCAAGCCGGGACAGACGGCAATGAGCAGTTCTTC.

This sequence joins TRBV5-1 and TRBJ2-5; D may be TRBD2 (5 bases). V was trimmed by 5 bases and J by 1 base, leaving 18 bases between them. The CDR3 totals 16 residues. Per the germline V gene, CDR1 is SGHRS and CDR2 is YFSETQ. CDR3 DNA sequence: TGCGCCAGCAGACGAGAGGGCAGTAACCGCCAAGAGACCCAGTACTTC. Protein: CASRREGSNRQETQYF.

The rearrangement joins TRBV2 to TRBJ2-2; perhaps TRBD1 as D (5 bases). This CDR3 contains 14 residues. V was pared by 0 bases and J by 7 bases, with 9 bases between. Germline V gene data show CDR1 as SNHLY and CDR2 as FYNNEI. CDR3 nucleotides: TGTGCCAGCAGTGAAGCGCATAGGGGCGGGGAGCTGTTTTTT. It codes for CASSEAHRGGELFF.

In DNA form, the CDR3 reads TGTGCCAGCAGTGATACAGATACGCAGTATTTT. Protein product: CASSDTDTQYF. This chain connects TRBV6-5 to TRBJ2-3; unclear D gene. The CDR3 is 11 residues long. CDR1 is MNHEY and CDR2 is SVGAGI in the germline V gene. The V gene lost 5 bases and the J gene lost 3 bases, with 3 bases spanning the gap.

J is TRBJ2-5 and V is TRBV5-4; no clear D. CDR3 length: 13 residues. Trimming cost V 4 bases and J 0 bases, with 7 bases left between them. CDR1 is SGHNT and CDR2 is YYREEE in the germline V gene (reference sequence). The CDR3 here is CASSMKYQETQYF. In DNA form, the CDR3 reads TGTGCCAGCAGCATGAAGTACCAAGAGACCCAGTACTTC.

J is TRBJ2-5 and V is TRBV27; TRBD1 matches at 7 bases. J gave up 0 bases and V 4 bases, and 8 bases lay outside the gene matches. The CDR3 is 16 residues long. Germline V CDR1 and CDR2: MNHEY, SMNVEV (reference sequence). In DNA form, the CDR3 reads TGTGCCAGCAGTTCGTTGAGGGGGCCCCACCAAGAGACCCAGTACTTC. It codes for CASSSLRGPHQETQYF.

This rearrangement joins TRBV25-1 to TRBJ1-4; D gene ambiguous. Germline V gene lookup returns CDR1 MGHDK and CDR2 SYGVNS. The CDR3 is 14 residues long. The ends were cut back, 5 bases at V and 1 base at J, with 8 bases in the middle. The CDR3 spells CASSLRGTNEKLFF. The DNA for the CDR3 is TGTGCCAGCAGTCTGCGGGGAACTAATGAAAAACTGTTTTTT.

The chain carries TRBV6-4 and TRBJ2-2; the match to TRBD1 covers 9 bases. CDR1 is MRHNA, CDR2 SNTAGT, per germline. With 3 bases clipped from V and 6 bases from J, the junction kept 5 bases outside the gene matches. This CDR3 contains 15 residues. The CDR3 here is CASSEAGQGAGELFF. The CDR3 nucleotides are TGTGCCAGCAGTGAAGCGGGACAGGGCGCCGGGGAGCTGTTTTTT.

This rearrangement joins TRBV10-3 to TRBJ1-1; maybe TRBD1 (6 bases). V was trimmed by 11 bases and J by 0 bases, leaving 13 bases between them. This CDR3 contains 13 residues. The germline V gene encodes CDR1 ENHRY and CDR2 SYGVKD. The CDR3 region is CAAGRGMNTEAFF. CDR3 in DNA: TGTGCCGCCGGGAGGGGGATGAACACTGAAGCTTTCTTT.

The chain employs TRBV7-8 and TRBJ1-5; D is ambiguous. This CDR3 region has 14 residues. The germline CDR1 and CDR2 sequences are SGHVS and FQNEAQ. Trimming took off 2 bases at V and 3 bases at J, with 8 bases between the two ends. The CDR3 loop is CASSLSELNQPQHF. Here the CDR3 DNA reads TGTGCCAGCAGCTTATCTGAACTCAATCAGCCCCAGCATTTT.

The chain employs TRBV27 and TRBJ1-4; D possibly corresponds to TRBD1 (5 bases). Trimming took 5 bases from V and 4 from J, leaving 14 bases between them. The CDR3 covers 15 residues. The germline CDR1 and CDR2 sequences are MNHEY and SMNVEV (reference sequence). CDR3 amino acids: CASSGDSRLNEKLFF. The CDR3 DNA sequence: TGTGCCAGCAGTGGAGACAGTCGTCTTAATGAAAAACTGTTTTTT.

This clone was seen only once. The chain recombines TRBV7-3 with TRBJ2-2, with a tentative D call TRBD1 (5 bases). Between the trimmed V and J ends, which lost 3 bases and 5 bases, there was a span of 7 bases. The germline V gene encodes CDR1 SGHTA and CDR2 FQGTGA. This CDR3 region has 13 residues. The CDR3 spells CASSFAGTGELFF. Written as DNA, the CDR3 is TGTGCCAGCAGCTTTGCAGGGACCGGGGAGCTGTTTTTT.

CDR3 DNA sequence: TGTGCCAGCAAGGGGGGCAGAAATCAGCCCCAGCATTTT. Its protein product is CASKGGRNQPQHF. This chain links TRBV2 with TRBJ1-5, with D possibly TRBD1 on 6 matching bases. The germline gives CDR1 SNHLY, CDR2 FYNNEI. The CDR3 spans 13 residues. The germline V and J ends were trimmed by 7 bases and 4 bases, with 11 bases remaining between them.

The chain couples TRBV6-1 to TRBJ1-4; TRBD1 aligns across 8 bases. J lost 2 bases, V lost 2 bases, and 4 bases had no gene match. Looked up from germline, CDR1 is MNHNS and CDR2 is SASEGT. The CDR3 extends over 16 amino acids. The CDR3 is CASSEWAGGTNEKLFF. CDR3 coding DNA: TGTGCCAGCAGTGAATGGGCAGGGGGCACTAATGAAAAACTGTTTTTT.

This chain uses TRBV4-2 with TRBJ2-2, with TRBD2 matching over 10 bases. CDR3 length: 17 residues. The V gene end was trimmed by 0 bases and the J gene end by 7 bases; junction bases not matched to a gene: 8. The V gene's germline CDR1 is LGHNA and CDR2 YNFKEQ. CDR3 coding DNA: TGTGCCAGCAGCCAAGAGGCAGCGGGGGGGCCTATCGGGGAGCTGTTTTTT. This codes for CASSQEAAGGPIGELFF.

CDR3 amino acids: CASSSGYSGRAPDTQYF. CDR3 nucleotide sequence: TGTGCCAGCAGCTCGGGATATAGCGGGAGGGCGCCAGATACGCAGTATTTT. This chain connects TRBV11-3 to TRBJ2-3, with 11 bases matching TRBD2. Germline V gene data show CDR1 as SGHNT and CDR2 as YENEEA. V lost 4 bases, J lost 4 bases, and 10 bases stayed unmatched. This CDR3 is built from 17 residues.

This sequence joins TRBV4-2 and TRBJ2-7, with 7 bases aligning to TRBD2. CDR1 is LGHNA, CDR2 YNFKEQ, per germline. The CDR3 length is 14 residues. V gave up 3 bases and J gave up 3 bases; unmatched junction bases: 5. CDR3 sequence (DNA): TGTGCCAGCAGCCATGGTGCTAGCGGCTACGAGCAGTACTTC. The encoded protein is CASSHGASGYEQYF.

This chain links TRBV15 with TRBJ2-1; TRBD2 matches at 8 bases. J gave up 3 bases and V 0 bases, and 1 base lay outside the gene matches. The CDR3 has 15 residues. CDR1 is LNHNV, CDR2 YYDKDF, per germline (reference sequence). The CDR3, as DNA: TGTGCCACCAGCAGAGAAGGGACTAGCTACAATGAGCAGTTCTTC. This encodes CATSREGTSYNEQFF.

The chain employs TRBV6-5 and TRBJ1-5, with D perhaps TRBD1 (5 bases). V lost 10 bases and J 1 base, leaving 11 bases between the germline ends. This CDR3 is built from 13 residues. Germline values: CDR1 MNHEY, CDR2 SVGAGI. The CDR3 loop is CATRGGSNQPQHF. CDR3 sequence (DNA): TGTGCCACCCGTGGGGGGAGCAATCAGCCCCAGCATTTT.